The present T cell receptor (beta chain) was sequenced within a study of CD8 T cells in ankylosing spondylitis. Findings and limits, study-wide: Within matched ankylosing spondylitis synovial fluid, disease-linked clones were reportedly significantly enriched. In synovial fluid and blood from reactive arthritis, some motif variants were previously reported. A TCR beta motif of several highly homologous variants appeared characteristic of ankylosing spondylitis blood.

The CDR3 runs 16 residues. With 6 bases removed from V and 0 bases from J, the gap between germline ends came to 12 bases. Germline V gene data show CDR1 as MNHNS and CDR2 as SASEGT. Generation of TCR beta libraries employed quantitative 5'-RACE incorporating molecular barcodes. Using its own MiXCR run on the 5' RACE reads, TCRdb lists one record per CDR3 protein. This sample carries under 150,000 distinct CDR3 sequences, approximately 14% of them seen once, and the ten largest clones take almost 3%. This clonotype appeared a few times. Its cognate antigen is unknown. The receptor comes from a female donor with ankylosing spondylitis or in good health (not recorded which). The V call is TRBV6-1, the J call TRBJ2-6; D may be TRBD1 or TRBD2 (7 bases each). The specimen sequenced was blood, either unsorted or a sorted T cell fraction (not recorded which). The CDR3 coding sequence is TGTGCCAGCAGCCCCAGGGGGGGCTCTGGGGCCAACGTCCTGACTTTC. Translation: CASSPRGGSGANVLTF.